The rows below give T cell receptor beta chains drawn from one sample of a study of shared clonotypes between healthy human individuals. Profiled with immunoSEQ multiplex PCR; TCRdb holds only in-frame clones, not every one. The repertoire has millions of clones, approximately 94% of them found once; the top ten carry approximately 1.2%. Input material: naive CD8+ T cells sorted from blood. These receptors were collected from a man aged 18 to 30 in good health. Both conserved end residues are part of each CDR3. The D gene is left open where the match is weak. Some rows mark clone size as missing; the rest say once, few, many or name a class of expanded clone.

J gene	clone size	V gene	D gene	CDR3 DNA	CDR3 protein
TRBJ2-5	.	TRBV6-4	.	TGTGCCAGCATGGCCATCCAAGAGACCCAGTACTTC	CASMAIQETQYF
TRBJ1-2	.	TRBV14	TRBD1	TGTGCCAGCAGCCAAGCACGGACAGGGTTTGACTATGGCTACACCTTC	CASSQARTGFDYGYTF
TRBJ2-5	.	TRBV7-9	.	TGTGCCAGCAGCTCACCGGGACCCTGGGAAGAGACCCAGTACTTC	CASSSPGPWEETQYF
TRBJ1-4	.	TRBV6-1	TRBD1	TGTGCCAGCAGTCCCAGGGGGCTGGATGAAAAACTGTTTTTT	CASSPRGLDEKLFF
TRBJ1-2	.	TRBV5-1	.	TGCGCCAGCAGCTTGGACGGGTTTGGTGGCTACACCTTC	CASSLDGFGGYTF
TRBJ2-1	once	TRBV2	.	TGTGCCAGCAGTGGGCTTGGAGGGAGAGGGTTTCTCGACAATGAGCAGTTCTTC	CASSGLGGRGFLDNEQFF
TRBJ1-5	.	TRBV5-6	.	TGTGCCAGCAGCTTGGACAGGGATTGGCGCAATCAGCCCCAGCATTTT	CASSLDRDWRNQPQHF
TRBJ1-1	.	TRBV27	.	TGTGCCAGCAGTTTCGGGCTGGGGAACACTGAAGCTTTCTTT	CASSFGLGNTEAFF
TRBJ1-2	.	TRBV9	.	TGTGCCAGCAGCGCCGGGACCGAACTGATTGGCTACACCTTC	CASSAGTELIGYTF
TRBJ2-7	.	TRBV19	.	TGTGCCAGTAGTGCCGGGACCATCGCCTACGAGCAGTACTTC	CASSAGTIAYEQYF
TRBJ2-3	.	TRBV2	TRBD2	TGTGCCAGCAGCAACCCACTAGCGGGGGTCACAGATACGCAGTATTTT	CASSNPLAGVTDTQYF
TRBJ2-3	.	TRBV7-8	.	TGTGCCAGCTTAGTGGGAGCTAGCACAGATACGCAGTATTTT	CASLVGASTDTQYF
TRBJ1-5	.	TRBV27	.	TGTGCCAGCAGTTTATCGATAGGGGCCCGCAATCAGCCCCAGCATTTT	CASSLSIGARNQPQHF
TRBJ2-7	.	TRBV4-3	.	TGCGCCAGCAGCCAAGACCAAGATAGGGGCGAGCAGTACTTC	CASSQDQDRGEQYF
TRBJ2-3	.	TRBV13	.	TGTGCCAGCAGCCAGGAAGATACGCAGTATTTT	CASSQEDTQYF
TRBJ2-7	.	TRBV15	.	TGTGCCACCAGCAGAGACACTTCCTACGAGCAGTACTTC	CATSRDTSYEQYF
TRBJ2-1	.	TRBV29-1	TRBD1	TGCAGCGGGACAGGGGTATACAATGAGCAGTTCTTC	CSGTGVYNEQFF
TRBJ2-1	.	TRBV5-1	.	TGCGCCAGCAGCCTAACAGGCCCATACAATGAGCAGTTCTTC	CASSLTGPYNEQFF
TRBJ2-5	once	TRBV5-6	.	TGTGCCAGCATCCTGAGAGGGGGGGCCCTTGAGACCCAGTACTTC	CASILRGGALETQYF
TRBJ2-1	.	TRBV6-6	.	TGTGCCAGCAGTTACTCAACTAGCTATGAGCAGTTCTTC	CASSYSTSYEQFF
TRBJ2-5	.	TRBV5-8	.	TGTGCCAGCAGCTTGGTGCCGGGAGGGGGCAAAGAGACCCAGTACTTC	CASSLVPGGGKETQYF
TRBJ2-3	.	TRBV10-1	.	TGCGCCAGCAGTGAAGGGGGCACAGATACGCAGTATTTT	CASSEGGTDTQYF